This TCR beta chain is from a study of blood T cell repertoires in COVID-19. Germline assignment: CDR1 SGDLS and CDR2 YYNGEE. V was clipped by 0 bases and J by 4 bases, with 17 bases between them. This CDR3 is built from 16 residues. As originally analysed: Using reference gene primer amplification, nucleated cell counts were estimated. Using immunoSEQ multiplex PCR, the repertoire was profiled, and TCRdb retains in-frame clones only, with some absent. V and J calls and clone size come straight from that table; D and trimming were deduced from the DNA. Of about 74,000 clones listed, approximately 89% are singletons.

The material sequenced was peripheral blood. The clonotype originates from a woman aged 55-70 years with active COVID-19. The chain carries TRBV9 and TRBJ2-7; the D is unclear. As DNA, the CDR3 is TGTGCCAGCAGCGTAGAAAGCACTCCCCTCGGGTACGAGCAGTACTTC. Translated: CASSVESTPLGYEQYF.